This TCR beta chain was retrieved from a study of T cells in Graves' hyperthyroidism and ophthalmopathy (dated by TCRdb to the late 2010s). In the study overall: Peripheral blood was collected at initial diagnosis, before any treatment. To identify TCR V-J signatures that set the groups apart, the researchers used a discovery cohort of approximately 98 patients, made up of about 44 with Graves' ophthalmopathy and around 58 with stable Graves' hyperthyroidism. Prospective prediction of ophthalmopathy was tested in an independent validation cohort of fewer than 20 hyperthyroidism patients and 17 patients who later progressed to ophthalmopathy. The approximately 100 discovery patients were randomly divided into training and test sets at a 7:3 ratio. Thyroid tissue and blood T-cell repertoires from more than five Graves' hyperthyroidism patients were also compared in the study. After blood sampling, hyperthyroidism patients were treated with methimazole at a starting dose of 30 mg daily, and ophthalmopathy patients were treated with high-dose intravenous methylprednisolone. The paper reports TCR Vbeta CDR3 sequencing of fewer than 150 peripheral blood samples: 43 ophthalmopathy, over 70 hyperthyroidism and 17 progressor patients. Paper-wide results and their limitations: Blood samples also contained most of the expanded thyroid clonotypes (frequency above 0.001), which suggests that blood repertoires may reflect thyroid immune responses. In validation, the model predicted progression to ophthalmopathy with approximately 71% sensitivity and around 72% specificity, a median of approximately 6.5 months before onset. A model built on a 13 V-J signature distinguished ophthalmopathy from stable hyperthyroidism, reaching about 88% sensitivity and about 81% specificity in cross-validation and 80%/75% in testing. Sample size was not statistically predetermined, and blinding of investigators to group allocation was not performed.

Stable Graves' hyperthyroidism was defined as no progression to ophthalmopathy during 18 months of follow-up. Hyperthyroidism patients were newly diagnosed, had a disease duration of under 2 months, and were aged 18 to 65 years. The study excluded patients with uncontrolled infections, other autoimmune diseases, pregnancy or lactation. Diagnoses were established on the basis of clinical symptoms, serum thyroxine and TRAb, thyroid ultrasound, and orbital computed tomography. PBMCs were isolated from more than 9 ml of fresh peripheral blood by Ficoll-Paque density gradient centrifugation. Total RNA was extracted with Trizol reagent, and quality was checked on an Agilent 2100 Bioanalyzer. The TCR beta CDR3 regions were amplified from the RNA transcripts. The TCR CDR3 was subjected to a first round of RT-PCR using the HTBI primer set and the Qiagen OneStep RT-PCR kit. Libraries were constructed in a second round of multiplex PCR, after which size selection and purification were performed. Sequencing of the libraries was done on an Illumina HiSeq2000 using paired-end 100 bp reads. On the authors' methods: SOAPnuke was used to process the raw data, throwing out any read that contained adapters or uncalled bases, had a mean Phred below 15, or lacked an exact constant-primer or identifier match. High-quality paired reads were merged using COPE v1.2.5, and each unique nucleotide sequence was defined as a clonotype. MiTCR v1.1 was used to align the clonotypes against IMGT TRBV, TRBD and TRBJ reference segments. Only V-J combinations with frequency above 0.0001, covering approximately 99% of repertoires, were analysed. A TCS score was defined as the ratio of F50 (clonal expansion) to E x V (chaos), with BLOSUM62-based TCRdist applied between CDR3 peptides within each V-J. Welch's t-statistics and random forest reduced fewer than 550 V-J features to about 13, which were used in a naive Bayes classifier (R e1071). The raw public reads went through TCRdb reprocessing: fastp at Q25, MiXCR clone calling, in-frame beta chains kept. Records with the same CDR3 protein are collapsed into one entry carrying the most frequent genes and DNA. In this record, the V and J calls reflect TCRdb's handling and not the investigators' own analysis. This sample holds 340,000 or so distinct CDR3 sequences; 16% were observed only once. Roughly a third of the sample is taken by the ten largest.

V loses 5 bases, J loses 3 bases, and the germline ends lie 14 bases apart. CDR1 and CDR2, per the germline V gene, are SGHNT and YENEEA. The CDR3 covers 15 residues, taking in both the cysteine and the phenylalanine. Only the CDR3 region is kept as DNA, spanning 45 bases read in frame from base 1. Regarding this clonotype: The antigen it recognizes is unknown. Qualities for individual bases were not recorded, and no much larger clone is one base off.

Sequencing used blood. The clonotype was recovered from a man younger than 45 with Graves' hyperthyroidism. Here the chain combines TRBV11-3 and TRBJ1-5; TRBD1 might be the D gene, on 5 matching bases. In nucleotide form, the sequence is TGTGCCAGCAGCCGCTTCGGAGGGGACAATCAGCCCCAGCATTTT. Its protein product is CASSRFGGDNQPQHF.